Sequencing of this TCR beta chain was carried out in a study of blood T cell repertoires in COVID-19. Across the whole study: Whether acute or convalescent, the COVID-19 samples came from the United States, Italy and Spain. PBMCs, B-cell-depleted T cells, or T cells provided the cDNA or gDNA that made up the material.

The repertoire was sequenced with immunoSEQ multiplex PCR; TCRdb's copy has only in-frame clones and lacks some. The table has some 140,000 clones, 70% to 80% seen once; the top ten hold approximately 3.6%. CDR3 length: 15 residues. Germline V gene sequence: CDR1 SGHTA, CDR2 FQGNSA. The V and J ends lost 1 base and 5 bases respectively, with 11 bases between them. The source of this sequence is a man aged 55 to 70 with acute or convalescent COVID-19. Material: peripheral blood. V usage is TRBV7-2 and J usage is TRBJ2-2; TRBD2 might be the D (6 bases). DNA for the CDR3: TGTGCCAGCAGCTTAGATAGCGGAACTACCGGGGAGCTGTTTTTT. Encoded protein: CASSLDSGTTGELFF.